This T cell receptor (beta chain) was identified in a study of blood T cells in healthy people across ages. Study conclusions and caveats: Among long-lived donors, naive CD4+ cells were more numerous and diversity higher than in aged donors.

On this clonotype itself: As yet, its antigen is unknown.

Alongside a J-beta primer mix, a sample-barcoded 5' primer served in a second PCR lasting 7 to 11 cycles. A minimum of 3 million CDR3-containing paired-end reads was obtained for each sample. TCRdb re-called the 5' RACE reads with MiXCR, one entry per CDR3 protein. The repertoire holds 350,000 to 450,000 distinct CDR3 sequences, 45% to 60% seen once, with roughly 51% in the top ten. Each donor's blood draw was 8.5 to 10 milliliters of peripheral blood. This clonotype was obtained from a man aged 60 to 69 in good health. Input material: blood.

DNA for the CDR3: TGTGCCAGCAGCCCTCGGCATGGGACCTACGAGCAGTACTTC. It is translated as CASSPRHGTYEQYF. The chain recombines TRBV7-8 with TRBJ2-7; no clear D. Germline CDR1 is SGHVS and CDR2 is FQNEAQ. The CDR3 contains 14 residues. The V end was cut by 5 bases, the J end by 2 bases, with 13 bases between.